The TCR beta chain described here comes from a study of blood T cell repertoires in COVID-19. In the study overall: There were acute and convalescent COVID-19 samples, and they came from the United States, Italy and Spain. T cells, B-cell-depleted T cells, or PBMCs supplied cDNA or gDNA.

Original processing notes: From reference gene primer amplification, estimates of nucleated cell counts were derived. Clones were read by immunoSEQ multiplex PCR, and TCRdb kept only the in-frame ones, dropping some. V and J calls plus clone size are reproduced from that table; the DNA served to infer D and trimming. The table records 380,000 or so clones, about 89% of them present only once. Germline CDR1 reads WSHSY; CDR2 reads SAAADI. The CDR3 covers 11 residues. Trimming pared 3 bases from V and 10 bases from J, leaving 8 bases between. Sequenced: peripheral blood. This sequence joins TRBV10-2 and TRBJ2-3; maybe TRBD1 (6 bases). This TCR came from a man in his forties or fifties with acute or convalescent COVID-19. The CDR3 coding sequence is TGCGCCAGCAGTGAAGACAGGTCGCAGTATTTT. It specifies CASSEDRSQYF.